This TCR beta chain was found in a study of shared clonotypes between healthy human individuals (dated by TCRdb to about 2020). Regarding the research as a whole: The cohort comprised a couple of women and a few men aged 18 to 49 years. To estimate repertoire size and how much clonotype sharing occurs between individuals, the study deeply sequenced the blood TCR repertoires of a handful of healthy adults. To increase sequencing depth and limit assay-specific biases, different laboratories used diverse techniques to prepare libraries and sequence TCR repertoires. Between about 0.85 and 9.5 billion PBMCs per donor were obtained by leukapheresis.

TCR CDR3 regions were amplified from genomic DNA by multiplex PCR using the deep immunoSEQ assay. For each cell subset, the extracted genomic DNA was distributed evenly across all wells of several immunoSEQ 96-well plates, and each plate served as one replicate. For unsorted PBMC, around 310 ng of genomic DNA, equivalent to approximately 30,000 T cell genomes, went into each replicate PCR. Genomic DNA from unsorted PBMC was sequenced over ten immunoSEQ deep assay plates. Purified libraries were quantified with a Qubit 3.0 fluorometer, sized on a Bioanalyzer 2100, and re-quantified with the KAPA Library Quantification kit. A separate single-read 150-cycle Illumina NextSeq 550 flow cell was used to sequence each immunoSEQ 96-well plate. As for the authors' bioinformatics: Because the immunoSEQ output held only junctional sequences and lacked quality scores, the filtering could not match the filtering applied to full-length reads. To assign V/J genes and CDR3, sequences were annotated against IMGT germline references using PyIR, a Python wrapper for IgBLAST v1.9. Reads were filtered out if the reads had weak V/J assignments (E-value above 1e-6), no CDR3, stop codons, out-of-frame junctions, or ambiguous translated residues. V3J clonotypes were defined by identical inferred V gene, J gene, and CDR3 amino acid sequence. To compute the percentage overlap between repertoires, the number of shared unique clonotypes was divided by the size of the smaller repertoire. Richness of each repertoire was evaluated using RTK rarefaction, the Chao1 estimator, and Recon v2.1 estimates of unobserved clonotypes. This is the immuneACCESS table as TCRdb keeps it, with only in-frame sequences that have V and J called. A part of the clones is gone; compared with another copy, unresolved V genes explain less than half, and the rest is unexplained. V and J calls plus clone size are reproduced from that table; the DNA served to infer D and trimming. The sample table lists about 490,000 clones, around 79% of them with a count of one. About an eighth of the sample is held by the ten biggest clonotypes.

Healthy HIV-negative adults with no recently reported acute infections or vaccinations were included as donors. Only Caucasian adults living in Nashville, Tennessee, USA were represented among the donors. For unsorted samples, about 90 million PBMCs were counted, and genomic DNA was extracted using the QIAamp DNA Blood Mini kit. Blood was collected by leukapheresis, and PBMCs were isolated by Ficoll-Histopaque density gradient centrifugation and then cryopreserved in liquid nitrogen vapor phase. This clone was picked up a small number of times. The antigen this receptor binds is unknown. Qualities for individual bases were not recorded, and no much larger clone is one base off. From its cysteine to its phenylalanine, the CDR3 spans 16 amino acids. The CDR3 DNA has 48 bases and is translated from base 1. From the germline V gene, CDR1 is SGHTA and CDR2 is FQGNSA. V is cut by 0 bases and J by 0 bases, and the space between the germline ends is 8 bases.

Study-wide conclusions, independent of this receptor: Because the study included only a small number of donors, the genetic and exposure-history diversity represented was limited. Pairwise subsampling led to the expectation that sequencing depth would affect the degree of clonotype sharing among donors. Only blood was sampled, and tissue TCR repertoires likely differ from those in blood.

Here the chain combines TRBV7-2 and TRBJ2-2; the D segment could be TRBD2, given 5 matching bases. Sequencing was carried out using PBMCs. The receptor comes from a woman aged 40-49 years in good health. Some clones in this sample may be carry-over from other donors' samples. CDR3 region: CASSLAPLANTGELFF. The sequenced DNA: TGTGCCAGCAGCTTAGCCCCACTAGCGAACACCGGGGAGCTGTTTTTT.